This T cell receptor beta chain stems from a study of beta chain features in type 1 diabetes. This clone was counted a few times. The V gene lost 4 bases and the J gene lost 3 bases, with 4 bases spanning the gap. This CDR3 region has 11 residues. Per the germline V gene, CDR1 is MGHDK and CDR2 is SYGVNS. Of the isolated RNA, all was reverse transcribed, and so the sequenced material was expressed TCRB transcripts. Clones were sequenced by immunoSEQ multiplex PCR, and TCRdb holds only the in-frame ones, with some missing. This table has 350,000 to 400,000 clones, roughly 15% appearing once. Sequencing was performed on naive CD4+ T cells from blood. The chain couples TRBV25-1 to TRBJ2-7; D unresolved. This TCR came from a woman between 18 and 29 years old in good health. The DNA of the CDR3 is TGTGCCAGCAGTGTTTACTACGAGCAGTACTTC. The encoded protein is CASSVYYEQYF.